This passage covers 30 T cell receptor beta chains from one sample sequenced in a study of PD-L1 blockade in urothelial cancer. This table comes from immunoSEQ multiplex PCR, and its TCRdb copy is limited to in-frame clones, with some not included. Of roughly 38,000 clones in the sample, about four fifths were seen once. Time point denoted: pretreatment peripheral blood. The specimen comprised PBMCs, sampled around atezolizumab (anti-PD-L1) treatment. The receptors were sampled from a man in his 60s with urothelial cancer.

The chain uses TRBV5-6 and TRBJ2-3; possible D gene TRBD1, 5 bases. The V gene lost 1 base and the J gene lost 1 base, with 16 bases spanning the gap. Germline CDR1 reads SGHDT; CDR2 reads YYEEEE. The CDR3 spans 17 residues. This CDR3 is CASSLNKRPRGTDTQYF. DNA for the CDR3: TGTGCCAGCAGCTTGAATAAACGGCCCAGGGGCACAGATACGCAGTATTTT.

The chain employs TRBV28 and TRBJ2-1, with TRBD2 matching over 7 bases. J was trimmed by 8 bases and V by 5 bases; bases with no gene match: 6. From germline, CDR1 is MDHEN and CDR2 SYDVKM. This CDR3 has 13 amino acids. The CDR3: CASSEGRVDEQFF. CDR3 DNA: TGTGCCAGCAGTGAGGGGAGGGTTGATGAGCAGTTCTTC.

The gene calls are TRBV15 and TRBJ1-2; tentative D call: TRBD1 (5 bases). CDR1 is LNHNV, CDR2 YYDKDF, per germline (reference sequence). The CDR3 is made up of 16 amino acids. Deletions cut 1 base from V and 0 bases from J, with 12 bases between. The CDR3 is CATSRGRVNSNYGYTF. The CDR3 bases are TGTGCCACCAGCAGAGGCAGGGTCAATTCTAACTATGGCTACACCTTC.

The chain combines TRBV7-9 with TRBJ2-1, with 8 bases fitting TRBD1. The J segment lost 8 bases and the V segment lost 0 bases, leaving 3 bases of the junction unmatched. This CDR3 is built from 14 residues. The germline CDR1 and CDR2 sequences are SEHNR and FQNEAQ (reference sequence). The CDR3 coding sequence is TGTGCCAGCAGCTTAGCCCAGGGGGCTGATGAGCAGTTCTTC. This codes for CASSLAQGADEQFF.

The gene calls are TRBV11-3 and TRBJ2-5; TRBD1 aligns across 7 bases. This CDR3 has 15 residues. The trim removed 0 bases at V and 1 base at J, leaving 2 bases unmatched. Germline assignment: CDR1 SGHNT and CDR2 YENEEA. For the CDR3, the DNA is TGTGCCAGCAGCTTAGACAGGGACAGCCAAGAGACCCAGTACTTC. This translates into CASSLDRDSQETQYF.

The rearrangement uses TRBV4-1 and TRBJ2-7; no definite D call. Trimming removed 2 bases at V and 4 bases at J, with 15 bases between. Germline V CDR1 and CDR2: MGHRA, YSYEKL. This CDR3 comprises 15 residues. The CDR3 DNA is TGCGCCAGCAGCCAACCGGCTTCCGGGTCTTACGAGCAGTACTTC. Translation: CASSQPASGSYEQYF.

The V call is TRBV28, the J call TRBJ1-6, with D possibly matching TRBD1 (6 bases). CDR1 and CDR2 from the germline V gene are MDHEN and SYDVKM. The CDR3 runs 16 residues. Trimming removed 6 bases from V and 0 bases from J, with 12 bases in between. This chain's CDR3 is CASRDGQFSYNSPLHF. Written as DNA, the CDR3 is TGTGCCAGCAGGGATGGACAGTTCTCCTATAATTCACCCCTCCACTTT. Supplemented by reference TRBV28 and TRBJ1-6, the full variable domain reads DVKVTQSSRYLVKRTGEKVFLECVQDMDHENMFWYRQDPGLGLRLIYFSYDVKMKEKGDIPEGYSVSREKKERFSLILESASTNQTSMYLCASRDGQFSYNSPLHFGNGTRLTVT.

This clone came up once. V usage is TRBV6-1 and J usage is TRBJ1-5, with D tentatively TRBD1 (5 bases). CDR1 MNHNS and CDR2 SASEGT come from the germline V gene. Trimming stripped 8 bases from V and 2 bases from J, with 16 bases between. This CDR3 is 15 amino acids long. The CDR3 sequence is CASGNLGVGNQPQHF. CDR3 nucleotides: TGTGCCAGCGGGAATCTAGGGGTTGGCAATCAGCCCCAGCATTTT.

The rearrangement joins TRBV11-2 to TRBJ2-3; possibly TRBD1 for D (6 bases). V was cut by 1 base and J by 0 bases, with 11 bases left in between. Looked up from germline, CDR1 is SGHAT and CDR2 is FQNNGV. The CDR3 consists of 16 residues. The CDR3 here is CASSLVKGTSTDTQYF. In DNA, the CDR3 is TGTGCCAGCAGCTTAGTAAAGGGGACAAGCACAGATACGCAGTATTTT. Based on the CDR3 plus reference TRBV11-2 and TRBJ2-3, the full variable domain is EAGVAQSPRYKIIEKRQSVAFWCNPISGHATLYWYQQILGQGPKLLIQFQNNGVVDDSQLPKDRFSAERLKGVDSTLKIQPAKLEDSAVYLCASSLVKGTSTDTQYFGPGTRLTVL.

The chain is built from TRBV18 and TRBJ2-3; D remains ambiguous. This CDR3 contains 14 residues. CDR1 KGHSH and CDR2 LQKENI come from the germline V gene. V dropped 0 bases and J dropped 3 bases, with 7 bases sitting between them. CDR3 in amino acids: CASSPPARTDTQYF. CDR3 nucleotide sequence: TGTGCCAGCTCACCACCGGCCAGGACAGATACGCAGTATTTT.

The V call is TRBV18, the J call TRBJ1-3, with no clear D. Germline lookup yields CDR1 KGHSH and CDR2 LQKENI. V was shortened by 3 bases and J by 0 bases, with 12 bases between the two germline ends. This CDR3 spans 16 amino acids. The CDR3 sequence is CASSPTGQYSGNTIYF. The CDR3 DNA is TGTGCCAGCTCACCGACTGGCCAATACTCTGGAAACACCATATATTTT.

The DNA of the CDR3 is TGTGCCAGCAGTTCGGACAGGGGCTACACCTTC. Its protein is CASSSDRGYTF. The chain has TRBV28 and TRBJ1-2; 7 bases map to TRBD1. V lost 4 bases and J lost 8; bases outside the gene matches: 1. This CDR3 comprises 11 residues. Per germline, CDR1 MDHEN and CDR2 SYDVKM.

The V gene is TRBV5-6, the J gene TRBJ1-1; D possibly corresponds to TRBD1 (6 bases). The V and J ends lost 6 bases and 1 base respectively, with 16 bases between them. CDR1 is SGHDT and CDR2 is YYEEEE in the germline V gene. The CDR3 runs to 15 residues. CDR3 amino acids: CASNTVGGRNTEAFF. Here the CDR3 DNA reads TGTGCCAGCAACACCGTAGGGGGTAGGAACACTGAAGCTTTCTTT.

The V and J genes are TRBV5-1 and TRBJ2-7; D not resolved. V was trimmed by 4 bases and J by 3 bases, leaving 17 bases between them. The CDR3 length is 15 residues. The germline V gene has CDR1 SGHRS and CDR2 YFSETQ. The CDR3 nucleotides are TGCGCCAGCAGCGCCGGAGCTGTTAACGACTACGAGCAGTACTTC. This encodes CASSAGAVNDYEQYF.

The rearrangement uses TRBV7-2 and TRBJ1-4, with a tentative D call TRBD1 (5 bases). The CDR3 length is 15 residues. CDR1 and CDR2 from the germline V gene are SGHTA and FQGNSA. V was clipped by 5 bases and J by 5 bases, with 15 bases between them. The CDR3: CASSQGGGRNEKLFF. As DNA, the CDR3 is TGTGCCAGCAGCCAAGGCGGGGGAAGGAATGAAAAACTGTTTTTT.

The table lists this clone with a few counts. CDR3 in amino acids: CASRRAASSTDTQYF. CDR3 nucleotide sequence: TGTGCCAGCAGGAGGGCGGCATCTAGCACAGATACGCAGTATTTT. V gene TRBV7-2 combines with J gene TRBJ2-3, with D perhaps matching TRBD2 (5 bases). Trimming stripped 6 bases from V and 0 bases from J, with 13 bases between. The CDR3 has 15 residues. Germline values: CDR1 SGHTA, CDR2 FQGNSA.

This clone came up a few times. The CDR3 region has the DNA TGTGCCAGCAGCCTCGGACAGTACAATGAGCAGTTCTTC. It is translated as CASSLGQYNEQFF. V usage is TRBV13 and J usage is TRBJ2-1; maybe TRBD1 (6 bases). Between the trimmed V and J ends, which lost 5 bases and 4 bases, there was a span of 9 bases. The CDR3 extends over 13 amino acids. Germline CDR1 and CDR2: PRHDT and FYEKMQ (reference sequence).

This clone was counted a few times. This sequence joins TRBV27 and TRBJ2-7; TRBD2 might be the D (5 bases). Germline V gene data show CDR1 as MNHEY and CDR2 as SMNVEV (reference sequence). V was cut by 4 bases and J by 9 bases, with 13 bases left in between. The CDR3 has 12 residues. CDR3 loop: CASSSGFGGQYF. The CDR3 bases are TGTGCCAGCAGTTCAGGATTCGGAGGGCAGTACTTC.

The CDR3 region has the DNA TGTGCCATCAGTGAGGTTAACCAGAAGACAGCGAACACTGAAGCTTTCTTT. Protein product: CAISEVNQKTANTEAFF. V and J are TRBV10-3 and TRBJ1-1, with D possibly TRBD1 on 5 matching bases. V gave up 2 bases and J gave up 1 base, with 17 bases separating them. The CDR3 runs 17 residues. Germline assignment: CDR1 ENHRY and CDR2 SYGVKD.

This chain uses TRBV6-1 with TRBJ2-5; D is perhaps TRBD1 (7 bases). CDR1 and CDR2 (germline): MNHNS, SASEGT. This CDR3 has 15 residues. V gave up 1 base and J gave up 5 bases, with 14 bases separating them. The CDR3 DNA follows: TGTGCCAGCAGTGAAGACGGAGGGGGCTGGGAGACCCAGTACTTC. Translating gives CASSEDGGGWETQYF.

This chain links TRBV9 with TRBJ2-5; 13 nucleotides align to TRBD2. With 3 bases clipped from V and 2 bases from J, the junction kept 4 bases outside the gene matches. The CDR3 spans 16 residues. Looked up from germline, CDR1 is SGDLS and CDR2 is YYNGEE. The CDR3 DNA reads TGTGCCAGCAGCGCGGGGGGACTAGCGGGGCAAGAGACCCAGTACTTC. Protein: CASSAGGLAGQETQYF.

The gene calls are TRBV2 and TRBJ1-5; D remains ambiguous. With 0 bases removed from V and 9 bases from J, the gap between germline ends came to 15 bases. CDR3 size: 15 residues. CDR1 and CDR2 from the germline V gene are SNHLY and FYNNEI. CDR3 nucleotides: TGTGCCAGCAGTGAAGCGCGCGCCCAAGTCCGGCCCCAGCATTTT. It specifies CASSEARAQVRPQHF.

This clone was recorded once. The chain employs TRBV5-1 and TRBJ2-7; 9 nucleotides line up with TRBD1. V trimming: 6 bases; J trimming: 6 bases; junction bases outside the gene matches: 19. Germline V gene lookup returns CDR1 SGHRS and CDR2 YFSETQ. This CDR3 comprises 17 residues. CDR3 in amino acids: CASKIGPSGQGAGEQYF. The CDR3, as DNA: TGCGCCAGCAAGATCGGGCCATCGGGACAGGGTGCCGGCGAGCAGTACTTC. Full variable domain (missing parts from reference TRBV5-1 and TRBJ2-7): KAGVTQTPRYLIKTRGQQVTLSCSPISGHRSVSWYQQTPGQGLQFLFEYFSETQRNKGNFPGRFSGRQFSNSRSEMNVSTLELGDSALYLCASKIGPSGQGAGEQYFGPGTRLTVT.

V gene TRBV19 combines with J gene TRBJ2-2; 7 bases map to TRBD1. With 7 bases clipped from V and 5 bases from J, the junction kept 10 bases outside the gene matches. This CDR3 has 15 amino acids. CDR1 is LNHDA, CDR2 SQIVND, per germline (reference sequence). In DNA form, the CDR3 reads TGTGCCAGTACCATCAGAGGACAGGAGACCGGGGAGCTGTTTTTT. Translation gives CASTIRGQETGELFF.

The chain has TRBV6-6 and TRBJ2-3; D call uncertain. Germline V gene lookup returns CDR1 MNHNY and CDR2 SVGAGI (reference sequence). The CDR3 extends over 13 amino acids. V lost 2 bases and J lost 6, with 9 bases in between. Here the CDR3 DNA reads TGTGCCAGCAGTTACCGAGTAACCGATACGCAGTATTTT. Amino acid sequence: CASSYRVTDTQYF.

The chain carries TRBV10-3 and TRBJ2-7; TRBD1 aligns across 8 bases. CDR1 is ENHRY and CDR2 is SYGVKD in the germline V gene. V shed 2 bases and J 4 bases; nucleotides not matched to a gene: 7. This CDR3 is 15 amino acids long. The DNA for the CDR3 is TGTGCCATCAGTGAGCCAAACCAGGGGGCGTACGAGCAGTACTTC. Its translation: CAISEPNQGAYEQYF.

There are a few counts of this clone. V is TRBV5-6 and J is TRBJ1-2, with D unclear. This CDR3 contains 12 residues. Germline V CDR1 and CDR2: SGHDT, YYEEEE. The ends were cut back, 5 bases at V and 7 bases at J, with 12 bases in the middle. The CDR3 nucleotides are TGTGCCAGCAGTTCTTCCCGGGGTGGCTACACCTTC. Its translation: CASSSSRGGYTF.

In this sample, this clone turned up a few times. This CDR3 is CAWSRGVGTEAFF. CDR3 DNA: TGTGCCTGGAGCCGGGGAGTTGGCACTGAAGCTTTCTTT. This sequence joins TRBV30 and TRBJ1-1; D unresolved. Germline values: CDR1 GTSNPN, CDR2 SVGIG (reference sequence). The V end lost 3 bases, the J end lost 4 bases, and 12 bases lay between the germline ends. There are 13 residues in the CDR3. The entire variable domain, with the rest obtained from reference TRBV30 and TRBJ1-1, is as follows: SQTIHQWPATLVQPVGSPLSLECTVEGTSNPNLYWYRQAAGRGLQLLFYSVGIGQISSEVPQNLSASRPQDRQFILSSKKLLLSDSGFYLCAWSRGVGTEAFFGQGTRLTVV.

The rearrangement links TRBV7-8 to TRBJ1-6; D might be TRBD1 (5 bases). From germline, CDR1 is SGHVS and CDR2 FQNEAQ. Trimming pared 0 bases from V and 9 bases from J, leaving 12 bases between. There are 15 residues in the CDR3. The CDR3: CASSLAVQGGSPLHF. The DNA for the CDR3 is TGTGCCAGCAGCTTAGCGGTGCAGGGTGGTTCACCCCTCCACTTT.

The chain has TRBV6-6 and TRBJ2-5, with D possibly being TRBD2 (5 bases). Per germline, CDR1 MNHNY and CDR2 SVGAGI (reference sequence). V was shortened by 7 bases and J by 7 bases, with 13 bases between the two germline ends. The CDR3 length is 12 residues. The CDR3 DNA reads as TGTGCCAGCACCGACCAGGACTGGACCCAGTACTTC. It encodes CASTDQDWTQYF.